These T cell receptor beta chains were read from a single sample in a study of blood T cell repertoires in COVID-19. Clones were read by immunoSEQ multiplex PCR, and TCRdb kept only the in-frame ones, dropping some. The table includes under 250,000 clones, 92% detected once. Sequencing used peripheral blood. Receptors originate from a man in his sixties with COVID-19, enrolled during active disease. Both conserved end residues are part of each CDR3. D genes are given only for firm matches. The size field is filled for only some rows; it gives once, few, many or a size class.

V	J	size	D	DNA	CDR3
TRBV30	TRBJ2-5	NA	NA	TGTGCCTGGAGTTTTGTTGGCGGTCCCTTGAAGGAGACCCAGTACTTC	CAWSFVGGPLKETQYF
TRBV5-5	TRBJ1-2	NA	TRBD1	TGTGCCAGCAGCCCGGGGACAGCTAATAACTATGGCTACACCTTC	CASSPGTANNYGYTF
TRBV6-5	TRBJ2-7	once	TRBD1	TGTGCCAGCAGTCCCCAGGGGCCCTACAGGGGGGAGCAGTACTTC	CASSPQGPYRGEQYF
TRBV2	TRBJ2-7	NA	TRBD1	TGTGCCAGCAGTAAACAGGGGGCGGGCTCCTACGAGCAGTACTTC	CASSKQGAGSYEQYF
TRBV7-2	TRBJ2-1	once	NA	TGTGCCAGCAGCTTAGGACTTAACAATGAGCAGTTCTTC	CASSLGLNNEQFF
TRBV5-1	TRBJ1-1	NA	TRBD1	TGCGCCAGCAGCTTGGTTTCCGGGACAGGGAGCACTGAAGCTTTCTTT	CASSLVSGTGSTEAFF
TRBV18	TRBJ2-7	NA	TRBD1	TGTGCCAGCTCACCAGACAGGGGCGAGCAGTACTTC	CASSPDRGEQYF
TRBV2	TRBJ1-6	NA	TRBD1	TGTGCCAGCAGTGAAGCCGACCCGGGACAGGGCTGGGTCCGCGAGAATTCACCCCTCCACTTT	CASSEADPGQGWVRENSPLHF
TRBV6-6	TRBJ2-7	NA	NA	TGTGCCAGCAGTTTAACGGGTACCTACGAGCAGTACTTC	CASSLTGTYEQYF
TRBV27	TRBJ1-2	NA	NA	TGTGCCAGCAGTACGGTCCCCTATGGCTACACCTTC	CASSTVPYGYTF
TRBV7-2	TRBJ1-1	NA	TRBD1	TGTGCCAGCAGCTTACGACCTACAGGGGCACGGGTCAACACTGAAGCTTTCTTT	CASSLRPTGARVNTEAFF
TRBV6-5	TRBJ2-1	NA	TRBD2	TGTGCCAGCAGGTACCGGGGGGGCAGGGATGAGCAGTTCTTC	CASRYRGGRDEQFF
TRBV30	TRBJ1-5	NA	TRBD1	TGTGCCTGGGATGACAGGGGGTATCAGCCCCAGCATTTT	CAWDDRGYQPQHF
TRBV2	TRBJ2-5	once	TRBD2	TGTGCCAGCAGTGAAGTTAGCGGGGGGGTAGAGACCCAGTACTTC	CASSEVSGGVETQYF
TRBV11-2	TRBJ2-2	NA	TRBD1	TGTGCCAGCAGCGCCCGGACAGGGAGCGGGGAGCTGTTTTTT	CASSARTGSGELFF
TRBV10-2	TRBJ1-5	NA	NA	TGCGCCAGCAGTGAGACCGGGGGCAATCAGCCCCAGCATTTT	CASSETGGNQPQHF
TRBV9	TRBJ2-2	NA	TRBD2	TGTGCCAGCAGCGACAAGTCACTAGCGGATCACACCGGGGAGCTGTTTTTT	CASSDKSLADHTGELFF
TRBV13	TRBJ1-3	NA	NA	TGTGCCAGCAGCCCCACAGTGTACTCTGGAAACACCATATATTTT	CASSPTVYSGNTIYF
TRBV2	TRBJ2-3	NA	TRBD2	TGTGCCAGCACCCTGGGGGGAGGGTCAGATACGCAGTATTTT	CASTLGGGSDTQYF
TRBV19	TRBJ2-7	NA	NA	TGTGCCAGTAGTATTCGGGGCTACGAGCAGTACTTC	CASSIRGYEQYF
TRBV4-1	TRBJ1-2	NA	TRBD1	TGCGCCAGCAGCCAGGGCAGGGGGGACTATGGCTACACCTTC	CASSQGRGDYGYTF
TRBV11-3	TRBJ2-3	NA	TRBD2	TGTGCCAGCAGCTTATGGGCTACCGGGACTACCTACACAGATACGCAGTATTTT	CASSLWATGTTYTDTQYF
TRBV7-3	TRBJ1-1	NA	TRBD1	TGTGCCAGCAGCGCACAGGGGTACACTGAAGCTTTCTTT	CASSAQGYTEAFF
TRBV29-1	TRBJ2-7	NA	NA	TGCAGCGTTGAAACCTATAGGCAAAGGGGCCACGAGCAGTACTTC	CSVETYRQRGHEQYF
TRBV30	TRBJ2-1	NA	NA	TGTGCCTGGAGTGTACCTAGGTTTAGAGATACTGAGCAGTTCTTC	CAWSVPRFRDTEQFF
TRBV18	TRBJ1-2	NA	NA	TGTGCCAGCTCCCTCCTTCCTGGGGACATCAACTATGGCTACACCTTC	CASSLLPGDINYGYTF
TRBV19	TRBJ1-2	NA	TRBD1	TGTGCCAGTAGGGGGACAGGGGGCTTGCCCAATGGCTACACCTTC	CASRGTGGLPNGYTF
TRBV27	TRBJ1-6	NA	TRBD1	TGTGCCAGCAGTATGGACAGGGGGCGTTCACCCCTCCACTTT	CASSMDRGRSPLHF
TRBV27	TRBJ2-1	NA	TRBD2	TGTGCCAGCAGCGGCCTCCGGCTAGCGGGAGGGCCCAATGAGCAGTTCTTC	CASSGLRLAGGPNEQFF
TRBV12-5	TRBJ1-2	NA	TRBD1	TGTGCTAGTGGTTTGTCCGGGACAGGGGGCTACACCTTC	CASGLSGTGGYTF
TRBV19	TRBJ2-7	NA	NA	TGTGCCAGTAGTATAGTGTCCGAGCGGGTTACCATCTACGAGCAGTACTTC	CASSIVSERVTIYEQYF
TRBV6-5	TRBJ1-1	NA	NA	TGTGCCAGCCAATGGGGCGAGAACACTGAAGCTTTCTTT	CASQWGENTEAFF
TRBV2	TRBJ2-1	once	TRBD2	TGTGCCAGCAGGTTGGTGACTAGCGGGTTCGGTGAGCAGTTCTTC	CASRLVTSGFGEQFF
TRBV5-1	TRBJ1-6	once	TRBD1	TGCGCCAGCAGCTTGGCGACAGGGACCAATTCACCCCTCCACTTT	CASSLATGTNSPLHF
TRBV18	TRBJ1-2	few	NA	TGTGCCAGCTCACCATCCGACAGACCGGCAGATGGCTACACCTTC	CASSPSDRPADGYTF
TRBV7-2	TRBJ2-2	few	TRBD2	TGTGCCAGCAGCTCGCTACTAGCGAGGACGAACACCGGGGAGCTGTTTTTT	CASSSLLARTNTGELFF
TRBV5-1	TRBJ2-1	NA	TRBD2	TGCGCCAGCAGCCCCGGGGGGACTAGCGGGTACAATGAGCAGTTCTTC	CASSPGGTSGYNEQFF
TRBV6-6	TRBJ1-2	NA	NA	TGTGCCAGCAGACCCGATACAGTTACCCACTATGGCTACACCTTC	CASRPDTVTHYGYTF
TRBV28	TRBJ1-5	NA	NA	TGTGCCAGCCGAAGCGGCGGGACGGGGCAGCCCCAGCATTTT	CASRSGGTGQPQHF
TRBV6-4	TRBJ2-7	NA	TRBD2	TGTGCCAGCAGTTTAGAAAGCGGGAGCTCCTACGAGCAGTACTTC	CASSLESGSSYEQYF
TRBV29-1	TRBJ1-1	NA	TRBD1	TGCAGCGGGCGACAGGGGAACACTGAAGCTTTCTTT	CSGRQGNTEAFF
TRBV2	TRBJ1-4	NA	TRBD1	TGTGCCAGCAGGCAGGGGGCGGCTAATGAAAAACTGTTTTTT	CASRQGAANEKLFF
TRBV19	TRBJ2-7	NA	TRBD1	TGTGCCAGTAGTGGGGGACAGAACTCCTACGAGCAGTACTTC	CASSGGQNSYEQYF
TRBV2	TRBJ2-5	NA	NA	TGTGCCAGCAGTGCTGCGGGGGAGACCCAGTACTTC	CASSAAGETQYF
TRBV24-1	TRBJ2-1	NA	NA	TGTGCCACCAGTGATCCCGGGGTTGCTAATGAGCAGTTCTTC	CATSDPGVANEQFF
TRBV30	TRBJ2-7	NA	TRBD1	TGTGCCTGGAGTGTTCCCGGGACAGGGCCTAACGAGCAGTACTTC	CAWSVPGTGPNEQYF
TRBV5-1	TRBJ2-7	once	TRBD2	TGCGCCAGCAGCTTGGGACGGGGACTAGCGGGGTACGAGCAGTACTTC	CASSLGRGLAGYEQYF
TRBV5-1	TRBJ2-1	NA	TRBD2	TGCGCCAGCAGCTCGCCCCAAAACGCCCTAGCGGGAGGGGAGCAGTTCTTC	CASSSPQNALAGGEQFF
TRBV19	TRBJ2-7	NA	TRBD1	TGTGCCAGTAGTTACAGGACAGGGAGCTCCTACGAGCAGTACTTC	CASSYRTGSSYEQYF
TRBV6-8	TRBJ2-7	NA	NA	TGTGCCAGCAGTTACCAGACCTACGAGCAGTACTTC	CASSYQTYEQYF
TRBV9	TRBJ1-5	NA	NA	TGTGCCAGCAGCCCGGGGGAGGGGGTTTATCAGCCCCAGCATTTT	CASSPGEGVYQPQHF
TRBV6-5	TRBJ2-7	NA	TRBD1	TGTGCCAGCAGAAATCAGGGGGCTCGGTACGAGCAGTACTTC	CASRNQGARYEQYF
TRBV5-4	TRBJ1-5	NA	NA	TGTGCCAGCAGCCATTGGACAGAGAATCAGCCCCAGCATTTT	CASSHWTENQPQHF
TRBV12-5	TRBJ2-1	NA	TRBD1	TGTGCTAGTGGTTTGGTACTAGGACAGGGGTTCGATGAGCAGTTCTTC	CASGLVLGQGFDEQFF
TRBV5-5	TRBJ1-2	NA	NA	TGTGCCAGCAGCTTGTTCCAGGGGAGTGCCTATGGCTACACCTTC	CASSLFQGSAYGYTF
TRBV24-1	TRBJ2-1	NA	TRBD2	TGTGCCACCAGGGGGGCGGGAGCGGGAGTTTACAATGAGCAGTTCTTC	CATRGAGAGVYNEQFF
TRBV5-4	TRBJ1-6	NA	TRBD1	TGTGCCAGCAGCTTGGGAGGGGGCAACTCACCCCTCCACTTT	CASSLGGGNSPLHF
TRBV9	TRBJ2-1	NA	TRBD2	TGTGCCAGCAGCGTAAACGGGAGGGCCTACAATGAGCAGTTCTTC	CASSVNGRAYNEQFF
TRBV3-1/TRBV3-2	TRBJ2-7	few	TRBD2	TGTGCCAGCAGCCCATCCGGGACTAGCTTATACGAGCAGTACTTC	CASSPSGTSLYEQYF